What follows is one TCR beta chain and its context. As yet, its antigen is unknown. Positively selected for CCR7, the CD45RO-negative cells used as naive CD8 cells excluded terminally differentiated effector memory CD45RA+ cells. This record comes from a study of shared clonotypes between healthy human individuals. Whole-study context: Each donor's CD8 memory used one plate, CD8 naive two, each CD4 subset three.

V lost 5 bases to trimming and J lost 7 bases; unmatched junction nucleotides: 16. The CDR3 sequence is 16 residues long. Germline CDR1 PRHDT, CDR2 FYEKMQ (reference sequence). General observations from the study: When naive CD4 clonotypes were compared across four donors, around 5% were shared. Few donors limited the genetic and exposure-history diversity represented.

Sequencing used immunoSEQ multiplex PCR; TCRdb keeps in-frame clones, though not all of them. This sample has around 1,900,000 clones, with about 94% found just once. This receptor was obtained from a man younger than 35 in good health. Some clones in this sample may be carry-over from other donors' samples. The chain joins TRBV13 to TRBJ2-7, with 8 bases that match TRBD1. The sequenced sample was naive CD8+ T cells from PBMCs. The CDR3 nucleotides are TGTGCCAGCAGCACACAACCCCGGCAGGGGGCACGGGAGCAGTACTTC. Translation: CASSTQPRQGAREQYF.